The 18 T cell receptor beta chains below come from one sample, sequenced in a study of T-cell memory formation after mild COVID-19. TCRdb redid the calling of the 5' RACE reads with MiXCR, one entry per CDR3 protein. The table shows about 88,000 distinct CDR3 sequences, with approximately 25% occurring only once. The sample comprised PBMCs or a T cell subset sorted from them (not recorded which). The receptor source for this set is a man in his late teens or twenties who had mild COVID-19 (a few samples of this study predate the infection). Cell type and time point are not known.

DNA for the CDR3: TGTGCCAGCAGTGGACCCCTGTCCAGGGGGCGTGGAGATGAAAAACTGTTTTTT. It is translated as CASSGPLSRGRGDEKLFF. This chain uses TRBV6-1 with TRBJ1-4; 8 bases map to TRBD1. The CDR3 extends over 18 amino acids. J gave up 6 bases and V 4 bases, and 16 bases lay outside the gene matches. Germline V gene sequence: CDR1 MNHNS, CDR2 SASEGT.

This clonotype was picked up a small number of times. The V and J genes are TRBV4-1 and TRBJ2-1, with a tentative D call TRBD1 (6 bases). This CDR3 has 16 residues. Germline assignment: CDR1 MGHRA and CDR2 YSYEKL. The V end was cut by 5 bases, the J end by 0 bases, with 14 bases between. The chain's CDR3 is CASSLRGTSSYNEQFF. CDR3 nucleotides: TGCGCCAGCAGCTTAAGGGGGACCAGCTCCTACAATGAGCAGTTCTTC.

The chain employs TRBV7-2 and TRBJ2-5, with 11 bases lining up with TRBD2. V was pared by 5 bases and J by 2 bases, with 10 bases of the junction left unmatched. In germline, CDR1 is SGHTA, CDR2 FQGNSA. This CDR3 has 17 amino acids. The CDR3 loop reads CASSPPGASGGQETQYF. CDR3 sequence (DNA): TGTGCCAGCAGCCCCCCAGGGGCTAGCGGGGGGCAAGAGACCCAGTACTTC.

A few counts support this clonotype. V is TRBV4-1 and J is TRBJ2-7; D possibly corresponds to TRBD1 (6 bases). The V gene lost 5 bases and the J gene lost 4 bases, with 12 bases spanning the gap. The CDR3 contains 13 residues. Germline lookup yields CDR1 MGHRA and CDR2 YSYEKL. CDR3 residues: CASSRGGRYEQYF. The CDR3 DNA is TGCGCCAGCAGCAGAGGGGGTAGGTACGAGCAGTACTTC.

This clonotype appeared a few times. The V gene is TRBV5-1, the J gene TRBJ1-6, with TRBD1 matching over 7 bases. Germline V gene sequence: CDR1 SGHRS, CDR2 YFSETQ. The length of the CDR3 is 17 residues. V dropped 7 bases and J dropped 10; count of bases not matched to a gene: 20. The chain's CDR3 is CASCPRGGVEDGSPLHF. The CDR3 bases are TGCGCCAGCTGCCCGAGAGGGGGCGTTGAAGATGGATCACCCCTCCACTTT.

This clonotype has just a few counts. J is TRBJ2-7 and V is TRBV12-3 or TRBV12-4; D possibly corresponds to TRBD1 (6 bases). This CDR3 is 12 amino acids long. V dropped 3 bases and J dropped 5 bases, with 8 bases sitting between them. CDR3 region: CASSFGTNEQYV. The CDR3 nucleotides are TGTGCCAGCAGTTTTGGGACAAACGAGCAGTACGTC.

This clonotype was picked up a small number of times. V and J are TRBV3-1 and TRBJ1-2, with D unclear. This CDR3 is built from 15 residues. Trimming left V 1 base short and J 4 bases short, with 13 bases between. In germline, CDR1 is LGHDT, CDR2 YNNKEL (reference sequence). The CDR3 loop is CASSQAAGRIYGYTF. CDR3 coding DNA: TGTGCCAGCAGCCAAGCCGCAGGACGGATCTATGGCTACACCTTC.

The genes are TRBV27 and TRBJ2-3, with 10 bases aligning to TRBD2. This CDR3 region has 18 residues. CDR1 and CDR2 (germline): MNHEY, SMNVEV (reference sequence). V was pared by 3 bases and J by 1 base, with 10 bases of the junction left unmatched. The CDR3: CASSLELAGPTGTDTQYF. The CDR3 DNA reads as TGTGCCAGCAGTTTGGAACTAGCGGGACCCACCGGCACAGATACGCAGTATTTT.

The chain is built from TRBV11-2 and TRBJ2-7; 7 bases are shared with TRBD2. CDR1 is SGHAT and CDR2 is FQNNGV in the germline V gene. The J segment lost 6 bases and the V segment lost 1 base, leaving 6 bases of the junction unmatched. The CDR3 runs 14 residues. This CDR3 is CASSLGERGGEQYF. The CDR3 DNA follows: TGTGCCAGCAGCTTAGGAGAGCGGGGCGGCGAGCAGTACTTC.

The chain is built from TRBV12-3 or TRBV12-4 and TRBJ2-1; no clear D gene. V lost 6 bases to trimming and J lost 0 bases, with 3 bases between them. CDR3 length: 12 amino acids. The CDR3 DNA reads TGTGCCAGCAGGAGCTCCTACAATGAGCAGTTCTTC. This codes for CASRSSYNEQFF.

In its sample, this clonotype was seen a few times. This chain joins TRBV7-9 and TRBJ2-1; possibly TRBD1 for D (5 bases). Germline values: CDR1 SEHNR, CDR2 FQNEAQ (reference sequence). This CDR3 is built from 15 residues. Trimming stripped 6 bases from V and 2 bases from J, with 14 bases between. The CDR3 DNA reads as TGTGCCAGCAGGACCGGGTGGACAACCTACAATGAGCAGTTCTTC. This codes for CASRTGWTTYNEQFF.

This sequence joins TRBV7-2 and TRBJ1-2; D is undetermined. The CDR3 spans 14 residues. Trimming removed 1 base at V and 1 base at J, with 7 bases between. Germline assignment: CDR1 SGHTA and CDR2 FQGNSA. The CDR3 coding sequence is TGTGCCAGCAGCTTAGACGGATTTAACTATGGCTACACCTTC. This gives the protein CASSLDGFNYGYTF.

This clonotype was seen many times. V and J are TRBV27 and TRBJ2-1, with D unresolved. V dropped 5 bases and J dropped 6 bases, with 14 bases sitting between them. The germline CDR1 and CDR2 sequences are MNHEY and SMNVEV (reference sequence). CDR3 length: 14 residues. The CDR3 coding sequence is TGTGCCAGCAGTCGAGGTAGCACGATCAATGAGCAGTTCTTC. Translated, it gives CASSRGSTINEQFF.

The chain employs TRBV14 and TRBJ2-5, with a tentative D call TRBD1 (6 bases). The CDR3 totals 15 residues. Germline CDR1 reads SGHDN; CDR2 reads FVKESK. Deletions cut 5 bases from V and 5 bases from J, with 18 bases between. This CDR3 reads CASSTRTEGVETQYF. The CDR3 nucleotides are TGTGCCAGCAGCACTCGGACAGAAGGGGTGGAGACCCAGTACTTC.

V is TRBV29-1 and J is TRBJ1-2, with D perhaps matching TRBD1 (5 bases). There are 13 residues in the CDR3. Trimming removed 4 bases at V and 4 bases at J, with 13 bases between. Germline V CDR1 and CDR2: SQVTM, ANQGSEA. CDR3 in amino acids: CSVVEGWVYGYTF. The CDR3 nucleotides are TGCAGCGTTGTCGAGGGGTGGGTCTATGGCTACACCTTC.

The rearrangement uses TRBV6-2 or TRBV6-3 and TRBJ2-3; 7 nucleotides match TRBD2. This CDR3 region has 17 residues. Germline assignment: CDR1 MNHEY and CDR2 SVGEGT. The junction had 10 bases not matched to a gene; V was cut back by 2 bases and J by 2 bases. The CDR3 DNA follows: TGTGCCAGCAGTTACCACCCTGGGGCGGGGGACACAGATACGCAGTATTTT. This sequence encodes CASSYHPGAGDTDTQYF.

This chain uses TRBV5-1 with TRBJ2-3; weak D call: TRBD2 (6 bases). CDR1 is SGHRS and CDR2 is YFSETQ in the germline V gene. The CDR3 length is 15 residues. The ends were cut back, 7 bases at V and 0 bases at J, with 15 bases in the middle. The CDR3 DNA sequence: TGCGCCAGCGCCTCCGGGGACTTCAGCACAGATACGCAGTATTTT. Its translation is CASASGDFSTDTQYF.

This chain joins TRBV7-6 and TRBJ2-7; 7 positions agree with TRBD2. This CDR3 is 13 amino acids long. V was clipped by 0 bases and J by 5 bases; unmatched bases: 1. The germline V gene has CDR1 SGHVS and CDR2 FNYEAQ. CDR3 sequence (DNA): TGTGCCAGCAGCTTAGCTCGGGGGGACGAGCAGTACGTC. It yields the protein CASSLARGDEQYV.